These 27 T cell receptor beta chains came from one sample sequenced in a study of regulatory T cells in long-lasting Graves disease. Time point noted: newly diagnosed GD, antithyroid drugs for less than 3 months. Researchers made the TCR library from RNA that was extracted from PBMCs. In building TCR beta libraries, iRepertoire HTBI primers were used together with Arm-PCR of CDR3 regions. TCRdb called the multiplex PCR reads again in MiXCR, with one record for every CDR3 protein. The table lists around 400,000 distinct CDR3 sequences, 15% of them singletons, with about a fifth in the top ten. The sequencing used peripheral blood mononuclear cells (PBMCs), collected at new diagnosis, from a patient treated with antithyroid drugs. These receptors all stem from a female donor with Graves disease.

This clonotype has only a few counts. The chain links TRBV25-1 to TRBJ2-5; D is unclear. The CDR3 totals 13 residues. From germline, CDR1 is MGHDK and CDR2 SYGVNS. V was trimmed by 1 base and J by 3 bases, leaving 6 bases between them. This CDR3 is CASSEFLEETQYF. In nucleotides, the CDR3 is TGTGCCAGCAGTGAATTTTTAGAAGAGACCCAGTACTTC.

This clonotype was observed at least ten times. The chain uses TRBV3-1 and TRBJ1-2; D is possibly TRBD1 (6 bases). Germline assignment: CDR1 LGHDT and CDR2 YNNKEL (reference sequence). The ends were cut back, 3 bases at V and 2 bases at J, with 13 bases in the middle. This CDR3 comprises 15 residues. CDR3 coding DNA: TGTGCCAGCAGCCAGCAGGGGCCATCAAACTATGGCTACACCTTC. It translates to CASSQQGPSNYGYTF.

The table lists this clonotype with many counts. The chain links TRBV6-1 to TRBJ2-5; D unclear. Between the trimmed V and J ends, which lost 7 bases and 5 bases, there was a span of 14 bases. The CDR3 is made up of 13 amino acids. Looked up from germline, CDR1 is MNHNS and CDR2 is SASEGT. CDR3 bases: TGTGCCAGCATTGGGGTCCCTGGGGAGACCCAGTACTTC. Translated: CASIGVPGETQYF.

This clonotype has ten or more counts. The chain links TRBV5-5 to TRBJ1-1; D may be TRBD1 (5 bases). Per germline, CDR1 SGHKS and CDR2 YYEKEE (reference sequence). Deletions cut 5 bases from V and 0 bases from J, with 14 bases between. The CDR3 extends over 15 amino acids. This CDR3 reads CASSHSGQLNTEAFF. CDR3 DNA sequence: TGTGCCAGCAGTCACTCAGGGCAGCTGAACACTGAAGCTTTCTTT.

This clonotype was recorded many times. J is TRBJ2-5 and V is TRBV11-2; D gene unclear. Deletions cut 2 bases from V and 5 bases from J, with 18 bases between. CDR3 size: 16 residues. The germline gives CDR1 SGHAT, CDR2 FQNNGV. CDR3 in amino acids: CASSLLPCSHGETQYF. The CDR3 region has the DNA TGTGCCAGCAGCTTACTTCCCTGTTCCCATGGGGAGACCCAGTACTTC.

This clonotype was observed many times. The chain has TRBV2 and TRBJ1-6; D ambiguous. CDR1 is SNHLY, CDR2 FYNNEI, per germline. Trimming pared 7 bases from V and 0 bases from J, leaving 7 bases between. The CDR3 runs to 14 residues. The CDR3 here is CASTRSSYNSPLHF. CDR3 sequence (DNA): TGTGCCAGCACCCGGAGCTCCTATAATTCACCCCTCCACTTT.

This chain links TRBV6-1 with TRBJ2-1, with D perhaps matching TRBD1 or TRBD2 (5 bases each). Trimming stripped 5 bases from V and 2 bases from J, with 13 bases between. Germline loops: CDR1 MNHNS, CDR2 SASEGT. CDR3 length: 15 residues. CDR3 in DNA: TGTGCCAGCAGTCGGGTGACAGCGGCCTACAATGAGCAGTTCTTC. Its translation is CASSRVTAAYNEQFF.

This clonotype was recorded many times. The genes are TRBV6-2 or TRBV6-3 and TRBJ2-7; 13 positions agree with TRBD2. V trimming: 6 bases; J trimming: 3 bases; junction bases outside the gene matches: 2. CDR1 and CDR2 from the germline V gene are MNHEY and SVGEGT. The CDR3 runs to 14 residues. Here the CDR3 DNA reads TGTGCCAGCAGGCGACTAGCGGGAGGCTACGAGCAGTACTTC. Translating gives CASRRLAGGYEQYF.

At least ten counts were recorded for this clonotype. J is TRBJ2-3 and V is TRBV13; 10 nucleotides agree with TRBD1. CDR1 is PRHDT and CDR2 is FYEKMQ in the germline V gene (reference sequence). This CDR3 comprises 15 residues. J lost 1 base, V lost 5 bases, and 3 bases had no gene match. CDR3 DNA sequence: TGTGCCAGCAGCACAGGGACAGGGGGCACAGATACGCAGTATTTT. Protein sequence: CASSTGTGGTDTQYF.

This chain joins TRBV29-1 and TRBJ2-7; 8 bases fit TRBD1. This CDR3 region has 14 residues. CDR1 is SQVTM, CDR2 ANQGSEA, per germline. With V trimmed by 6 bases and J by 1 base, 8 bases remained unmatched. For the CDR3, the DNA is TGCAGCGTCGGTGACCGGGACAGGTCCTACGAGCAGTACTTC. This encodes CSVGDRDRSYEQYF.

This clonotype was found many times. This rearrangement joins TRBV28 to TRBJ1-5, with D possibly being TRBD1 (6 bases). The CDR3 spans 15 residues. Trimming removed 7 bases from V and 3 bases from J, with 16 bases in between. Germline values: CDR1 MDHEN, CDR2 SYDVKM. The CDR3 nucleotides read TGTGCCAGCACACAAACAGGGATGTTCAATCAGCCCCAGCATTTT. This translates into CASTQTGMFNQPQHF.

The chain's CDR3 is CASSYSWDGEGLGNSPLHF. The CDR3, as DNA: TGTGCCAGCAGTTACTCTTGGGACGGGGAGGGTTTAGGTAATTCACCCCTCCACTTT. V is TRBV6-2 or TRBV6-3 and J is TRBJ1-6, with D possibly matching TRBD1 (5 bases). The CDR3 has 19 residues. Trimming cost V 0 bases and J 6 bases, with 21 bases left between them. Germline CDR1 is MNHEY and CDR2 is SVGEGT.

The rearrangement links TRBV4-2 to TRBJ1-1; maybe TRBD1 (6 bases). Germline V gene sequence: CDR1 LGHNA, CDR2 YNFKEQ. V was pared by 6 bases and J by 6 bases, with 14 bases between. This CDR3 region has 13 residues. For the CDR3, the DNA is TGTGCCAGCAGGTTGGAGAGGGGGGCTGAAGCTTTCTTT. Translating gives CASRLERGAEAFF.

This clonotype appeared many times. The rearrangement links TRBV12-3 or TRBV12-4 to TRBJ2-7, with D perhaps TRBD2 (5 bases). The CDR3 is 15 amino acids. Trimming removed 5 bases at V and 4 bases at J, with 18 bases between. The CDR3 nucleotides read TGTGCCAGCAGTCACCTGGACTCCCTCCCGTACGAGCAGTACTTC. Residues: CASSHLDSLPYEQYF.

CDR3 in amino acids: CASSYRTGDEQYF. The DNA for the CDR3 is TGTGCCAGCAGTTACCGCACAGGGGACGAGCAGTACTTC. The chain is built from TRBV6-2 or TRBV6-3 and TRBJ2-7; 7 bases match TRBD1. The CDR3 totals 13 residues. Germline assignment: CDR1 MNHEY and CDR2 SVGEGT. With 2 bases clipped from V and 5 bases from J, the junction kept 3 bases outside the gene matches.

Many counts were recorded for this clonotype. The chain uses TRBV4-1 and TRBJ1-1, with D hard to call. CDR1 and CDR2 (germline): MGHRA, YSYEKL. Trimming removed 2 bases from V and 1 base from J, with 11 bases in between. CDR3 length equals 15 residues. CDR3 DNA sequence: TGCGCCAGCAGCCAACTGGTCCAGTCGAACACTGAAGCTTTCTTT. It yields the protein CASSQLVQSNTEAFF.

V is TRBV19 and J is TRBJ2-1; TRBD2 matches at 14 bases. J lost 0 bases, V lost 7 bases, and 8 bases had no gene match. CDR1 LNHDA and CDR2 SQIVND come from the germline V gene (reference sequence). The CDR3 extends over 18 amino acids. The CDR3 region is CASTRLAGGGSSYNEQFF. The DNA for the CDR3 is TGTGCCAGTACCAGACTAGCGGGGGGGGGGAGCTCCTACAATGAGCAGTTCTTC.

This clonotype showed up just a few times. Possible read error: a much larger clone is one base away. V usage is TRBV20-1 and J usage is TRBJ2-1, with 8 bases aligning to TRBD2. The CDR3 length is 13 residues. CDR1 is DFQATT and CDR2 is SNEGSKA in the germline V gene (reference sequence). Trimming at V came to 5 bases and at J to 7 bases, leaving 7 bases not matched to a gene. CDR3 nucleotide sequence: TGCAGTGCTGGGTTGGCGGGAGGAAATGAGCAGTTCTTC. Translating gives CSAGLAGGNEQFF.

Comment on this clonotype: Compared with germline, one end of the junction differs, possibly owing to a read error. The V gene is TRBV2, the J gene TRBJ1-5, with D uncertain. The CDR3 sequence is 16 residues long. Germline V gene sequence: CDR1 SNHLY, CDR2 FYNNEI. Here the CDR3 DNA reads TGTGCCAGCAGTGAATGGTACCCGACCTCCAATCGGCCCCAGCATTTT. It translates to CASSEWYPTSNRPQHF.

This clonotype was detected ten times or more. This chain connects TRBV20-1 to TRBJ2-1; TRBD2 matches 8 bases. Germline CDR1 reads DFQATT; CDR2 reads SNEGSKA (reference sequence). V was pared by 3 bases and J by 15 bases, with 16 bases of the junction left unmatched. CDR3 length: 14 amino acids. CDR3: CSARGGDQRERWFF. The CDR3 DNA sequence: TGCAGTGCTAGGGGGGGGGACCAGCGGGAGAGGTGGTTCTTC.

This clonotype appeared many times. The CDR3 here is CASSPTGTNTEAFF. For the CDR3, the DNA is TGTGCCAGCAGCCCGACAGGGACGAACACTGAAGCTTTCTTT. The gene calls are TRBV12-3 or TRBV12-4 and TRBJ1-1; 7 nucleotides line up with TRBD1. The V gene end was trimmed by 6 bases and the J gene end by 1 base; junction bases not matched to a gene: 5. The CDR3 consists of 14 residues.

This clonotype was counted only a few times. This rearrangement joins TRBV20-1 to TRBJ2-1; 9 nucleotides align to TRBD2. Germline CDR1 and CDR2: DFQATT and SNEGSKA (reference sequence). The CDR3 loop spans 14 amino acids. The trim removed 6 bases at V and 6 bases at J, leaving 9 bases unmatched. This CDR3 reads CSADLAGQPNEQFF. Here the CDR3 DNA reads TGCAGTGCCGACCTAGCGGGACAACCCAATGAGCAGTTCTTC.

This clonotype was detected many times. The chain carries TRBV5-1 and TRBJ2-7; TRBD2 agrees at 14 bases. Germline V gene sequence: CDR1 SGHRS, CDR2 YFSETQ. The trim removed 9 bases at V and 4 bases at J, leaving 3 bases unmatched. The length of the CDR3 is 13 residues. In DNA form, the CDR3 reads TGCGCCACCAGACTAGCGGGAGGGTACGAGCAGTACTTC. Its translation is CATRLAGGYEQYF.

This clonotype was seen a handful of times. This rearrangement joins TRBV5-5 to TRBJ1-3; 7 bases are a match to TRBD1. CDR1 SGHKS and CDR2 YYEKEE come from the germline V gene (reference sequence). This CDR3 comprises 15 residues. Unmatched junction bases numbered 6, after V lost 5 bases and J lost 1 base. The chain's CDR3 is CASRPPGQSGNTIYF. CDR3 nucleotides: TGTGCCAGCAGACCTCCGGGACAGTCTGGAAACACCATATATTTT.

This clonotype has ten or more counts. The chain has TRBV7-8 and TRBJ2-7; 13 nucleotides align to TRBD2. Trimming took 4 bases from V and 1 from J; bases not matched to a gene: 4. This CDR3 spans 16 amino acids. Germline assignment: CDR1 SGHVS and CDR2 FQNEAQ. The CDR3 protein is CASSWMGLAGSYEQYF. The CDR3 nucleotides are TGTGCCAGCAGCTGGATGGGACTAGCGGGGTCCTACGAGCAGTACTTC.

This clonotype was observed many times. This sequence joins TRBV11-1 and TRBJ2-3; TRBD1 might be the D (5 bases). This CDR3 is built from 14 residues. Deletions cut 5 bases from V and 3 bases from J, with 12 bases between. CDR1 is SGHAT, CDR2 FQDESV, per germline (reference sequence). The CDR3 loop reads CASSPGIGTDTQYF. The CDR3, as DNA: TGTGCCAGCAGCCCAGGGATAGGGACAGATACGCAGTATTTT.

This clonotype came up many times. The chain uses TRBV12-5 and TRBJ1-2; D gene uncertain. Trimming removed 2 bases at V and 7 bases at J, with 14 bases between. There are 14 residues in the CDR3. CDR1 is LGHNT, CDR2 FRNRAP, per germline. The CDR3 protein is CASGLLTRQSGYTF. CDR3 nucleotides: TGTGCTAGTGGTTTGTTAACCCGACAAAGTGGCTACACCTTC.